The clone carrying this TCR beta chain was recorded at least ten times. The antigen remains undetermined. The sample is drawn from a study of T cells after yellow fever vaccination. 5'RACE template switching produced TCR cDNA carrying a universal primer site and UMIs. TCRdb re-derived calls from the 5' RACE reads in MiXCR, one entry per CDR3 protein. The top ten hold 15% of the sample, which has about 630,000 distinct CDR3 sequences, 12% seen once. CDR3 length: 14 residues. Study-wide results and caveats: A weaker secondary response peaked on day 5, the primary on day 15. Clones from primary vaccination mostly reappeared after the booster (96% CD4, under 90% CD8).

The TCR was taken from a man aged 25-45 years who received the YFV17D yellow fever vaccine. This sample comprised PBMCs, obtained on the day of the yellow fever booster vaccination. The rearrangement joins TRBV21-1 to TRBJ2-5; the table's D call of TRBD1 was not tested on the DNA. TRBV21-1 is deemed a pseudogene. This CDR3 reads CASSPSDRVETQYF. The CDR3 DNA reads as TGTGCCAGCAGCCCCAGCGACAGGGTGGAGACCCAGTACTTC.